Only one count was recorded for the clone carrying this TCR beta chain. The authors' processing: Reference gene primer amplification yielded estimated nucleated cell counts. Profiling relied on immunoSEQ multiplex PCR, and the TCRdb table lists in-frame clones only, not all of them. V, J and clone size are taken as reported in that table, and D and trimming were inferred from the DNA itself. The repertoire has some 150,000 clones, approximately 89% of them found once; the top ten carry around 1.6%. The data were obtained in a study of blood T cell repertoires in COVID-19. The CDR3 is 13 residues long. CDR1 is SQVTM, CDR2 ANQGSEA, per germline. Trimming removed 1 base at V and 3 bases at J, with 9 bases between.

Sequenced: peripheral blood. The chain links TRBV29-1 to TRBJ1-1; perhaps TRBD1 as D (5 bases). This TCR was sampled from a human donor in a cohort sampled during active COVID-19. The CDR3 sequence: CSVEAGGDTEAFF. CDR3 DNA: TGCAGCGTTGAAGCCGGGGGGGACACTGAAGCTTTCTTT.